This TCR beta chain was sequenced for a study of cytomegalovirus exposure and HLA in healthy donors. The PCR used 60 Vbeta and 13 Jbeta primers. Produced via immunoSEQ multiplex PCR; TCRdb's table is partial and in-frame only. The sample includes around 63,000 clones. Note on this clone: Its antigen is as yet unknown.

This CDR3 is 15 amino acids long. The germline V gene has CDR1 SEHNR and CDR2 FQNEAQ (reference sequence). Trimming cost V 3 bases and J 4 bases, with 14 bases left between them. General observations from the study: The study flagged roughly 160 TCR beta chains as cytomegalovirus-associated. Analysis was carried out at a later point, and it linked a missense DCLRE1C variant to TCR beta V- and J-gene trimming.

The sequence was obtained from a woman in her 30s in good health and CMV-seronegative. The sample consisted of PBMCs. The chain has TRBV7-9 and TRBJ2-3, with a tentative D call TRBD1 (5 bases). DNA of the CDR3: TGTGCCAGCAGCTTGTCAGGGAAAATCCCAGATACGCAGTATTTT. This codes for CASSLSGKIPDTQYF. Complete variable domain (other parts from reference TRBV7-9 and TRBJ2-3): DTGVSQNPRHKITKRGQNVTFRCDPISEHNRLYWYRQTLGQGPEFLTYFQNEAQLEKSRLLSDRFSAERPKGSFSTLEIQRTEQGDSAMYLCASSLSGKIPDTQYFGPGTRLTVL.